This TCR beta chain was identified during a study of shared clonotypes between healthy human individuals. Background on the study: Donor ages ranged 18 to 49 years: two women, a few men.

V lost 7 bases and J lost 4, with 11 bases in between. This CDR3 is 13 amino acids long. The germline gives CDR1 MDHEN, CDR2 SYDVKM. At the deep level, the assay was run. TCRdb keeps only in-frame clones here, not all; method: immunoSEQ multiplex PCR. The sample records 2 million to 2.5 million clones, roughly 92% being singletons. Sequencing was done on a sample of naive CD4+ T cells from PBMCs. Regarding subset: CD45RA+ positively selected. The origin of this receptor is a man aged 18 to 29 in good health. Some clones in this sample may be carry-over from other donors' samples. This rearrangement joins TRBV28 to TRBJ2-1, with D uncertain. The CDR3 here is CASTSSLYNEQFF. The CDR3 DNA follows: TGTGCCAGCACTAGTTCCCTTTACAATGAGCAGTTCTTC.